This note documents a single T cell receptor beta chain sequence. The antigen is undetermined. Germline assignment: CDR1 SGHTA and CDR2 FQGNSA. This CDR3 contains 14 residues. V dropped 1 base and J dropped 6 bases, with 11 bases sitting between them. This entry belongs to a study of vaccination effects on CD4 cells after COVID-19. Study-level information: Of the BNT162b2 and mRNA-1273 vaccines, participants received two doses of one or the other. Points from the study as a whole: Convalescent patients in the study were few, and early post-infection timepoints were absent. Healthy vaccinees' vaccine-induced clones included only 1 of 255 that recognized common cold coronaviruses.

It was after 10 days of culture that CD4+ T cells were isolated. Cells had half their medium changed to IL-2 medium on days 3 and 7. Using immunoSEQ multiplex PCR, the repertoire was profiled, and TCRdb retains in-frame clones only, with some absent. The table includes about 74,000 clones, roughly four fifths detected once. The J gene is TRBJ2-3, the V gene TRBV7-2; D possibly uses TRBD1 or TRBD2 (6 bases each). The receptor was derived from a human donor who received a COVID-19 vaccine. The input for sequencing was CD4+ T cells from PBMCs cultured without peptide, taken before COVID-19 vaccination. The CDR3 DNA reads TGTGCCAGCAGCTTAGGGGGGGCCTCCGATACGCAGTATTTT. Amino acid sequence: CASSLGGASDTQYF.